This TCR beta chain was sequenced during a study of blood T cell repertoires in COVID-19. Study information: Researchers got acute and convalescent COVID-19 samples from the United States, Italy and Spain. The analysed material was cDNA or gDNA that came from T cells, B-cell-depleted T cells, or PBMCs.

This CDR3 comprises 16 residues. V shed 0 bases, J shed 4 bases, and the junction held 7 bases outside the gene matches. Per the germline V gene, CDR1 is LGHDT and CDR2 is YNNKEL (reference sequence). Authors' methods: By means of reference gene primer amplification, nucleated cell counts were estimated. TCRdb's table, derived via immunoSEQ multiplex PCR, lists solely in-frame clones and lacks some. Clone size and the V and J calls come from that table; the DNA yielded D and trimming. Here the sample spans some 200,000 clones, just over 85% being singletons. Participant reports of clinical history set cohort assignment.

This TCR was recovered from a woman aged 40 to 50 with acute COVID-19. The J gene is TRBJ2-7, the V gene TRBV3-1 (or the pseudogene TRBV3-2), with 9 bases matching TRBD2. Sequenced: PBMCs or T cells enriched from blood (not recorded which). CDR3 sequence reads: CASSQERLAGLYEQYF. CDR3 DNA sequence: TGTGCCAGCAGCCAAGAAAGGCTAGCGGGGTTATACGAGCAGTACTTC.